These T cell receptor beta chains were read from a single sample in a study of T cell repertoires in cytomegalovirus infection. TCRdb itself ran the reads through MiXCR, one entry per CDR3 protein. The sample has 500,000 or so distinct CDR3 sequences, more than 15% seen once. Sequenced material: CD8+ T cells from PBMCs. These receptors were taken from a human donor in good health (CMV status not recorded). Some clones in this sample may be carry-over from other donors' samples. Both conserved end residues are part of each CDR3. The D gene is left open where the match is weak.

>.|TRBV5-4|16
CASTLKREWGTDTQYF
>TRBD1|TRBV9|16
CASSQPGQGMNTEAFF
>.|TRBV27|12
CASSRGAYEQYF
>.|TRBV5-1|15
CASSLVGGDSYEQYF
>.|TRBV10-2|17
CASSPTQTPGHNSPLHF
>.|TRBV3-1|16
CASSQELGPGANVLTF
>.|TRBV11-2|12
CASSSTSSEQYF
>TRBD2|TRBV7-6|12
CASSPSGGEQFF
>.|TRBV7-8|16
CASSFRGTRSNQPQHF
>.|TRBV24-1|14
CATSDYRDPDTQYF
>TRBD2|TRBV27|15
CASGLWREAYNEQFF
>TRBD1|TRBV10-3|14
CATLGQGGVDGYTF
>.|TRBV7-6|17
CASSLYPGTYLGDTQYF
>.|TRBV7-7|16
CASSWGAPPNTGELFF
>.|TRBV7-2|16
CASSLGRRVKGETQYF
>TRBD1|TRBV5-1|15
CASSIDRDPNEKLFF
>TRBD1|TRBV7-3|15
CASSSEQGVMGGYTF
>TRBD1|TRBV5-6|15
CASSRGTGVNEKLFF
>.|TRBV7-9|13
CASQAKLDYEQYF
>.|TRBV2|12
CASRDSGTEAFF
>TRBD1|TRBV7-6|14
CASSPDRGDTEAFF
>TRBD1|TRBV5-6|15
CASSLVQGDYSPLHF
>.|TRBV15|14
CATSRESRSYEQYF
>.|TRBV9|15
CASSVEGSLNTEAFF
>TRBD1|TRBV12-5|16
CASGLGDRGLKGEAFF
>.|TRBV4-2|15
CASSQGTGTTYEQYF
>.|TRBV11-3|17
CASSLDRRRVEADTQYF
>.|TRBV4-1|15
CASSHLTGSNYGYTF
>TRBD1|TRBV5-1|15
CASSLGQASTDTQYF
>.|TRBV7-9|15
CASSLRQARGETQYF
>.|TRBV7-3|14
CASSLGPTENEQYF
>.|TRBV12-5|13
CASAISPQGEQYF
>.|TRBV4-2|15
CASSQDFGFFGEQYF
>.|TRBV30|13
CAWSVGSADTQYF
>TRBD2|TRBV7-9|14
CASSTRDYTYEQYF
>.|TRBV19|17
CASLQKGSHLGNQPQHF
>.|TRBV6-5|16
CASSYTSRGDSYGYTF
>TRBD1|TRBV7-3|13
CAISSDRGNEQYF
>.|TRBV27|14
CASSLFGPTDGYTF
>.|TRBV6-5|13
CASSYSEAYGYTF
>.|TRBV25-1|17
CASSESARITRDTEAFF
>TRBD2|TRBV27|16
CASSPYSGRRIETQYF
>.|TRBV4-2|13
CASSSTRSDEQFF
>TRBD1|TRBV7-6|15
CASSSGSGGVQPQHF
>.|TRBV7-8|12
CASSLGYEKLFF
>TRBD1|TRBV7-9|14
CASSVDRANYGYTF
>.|TRBV20-1|10
CSARASWEYF
>.|TRBV4-1|15
CASSQVIQGMTEAFF
>.|TRBV10-2|13
CASTRGGNTEAFF
>.|TRBV19|16
CASSHPPGPGANVLTF